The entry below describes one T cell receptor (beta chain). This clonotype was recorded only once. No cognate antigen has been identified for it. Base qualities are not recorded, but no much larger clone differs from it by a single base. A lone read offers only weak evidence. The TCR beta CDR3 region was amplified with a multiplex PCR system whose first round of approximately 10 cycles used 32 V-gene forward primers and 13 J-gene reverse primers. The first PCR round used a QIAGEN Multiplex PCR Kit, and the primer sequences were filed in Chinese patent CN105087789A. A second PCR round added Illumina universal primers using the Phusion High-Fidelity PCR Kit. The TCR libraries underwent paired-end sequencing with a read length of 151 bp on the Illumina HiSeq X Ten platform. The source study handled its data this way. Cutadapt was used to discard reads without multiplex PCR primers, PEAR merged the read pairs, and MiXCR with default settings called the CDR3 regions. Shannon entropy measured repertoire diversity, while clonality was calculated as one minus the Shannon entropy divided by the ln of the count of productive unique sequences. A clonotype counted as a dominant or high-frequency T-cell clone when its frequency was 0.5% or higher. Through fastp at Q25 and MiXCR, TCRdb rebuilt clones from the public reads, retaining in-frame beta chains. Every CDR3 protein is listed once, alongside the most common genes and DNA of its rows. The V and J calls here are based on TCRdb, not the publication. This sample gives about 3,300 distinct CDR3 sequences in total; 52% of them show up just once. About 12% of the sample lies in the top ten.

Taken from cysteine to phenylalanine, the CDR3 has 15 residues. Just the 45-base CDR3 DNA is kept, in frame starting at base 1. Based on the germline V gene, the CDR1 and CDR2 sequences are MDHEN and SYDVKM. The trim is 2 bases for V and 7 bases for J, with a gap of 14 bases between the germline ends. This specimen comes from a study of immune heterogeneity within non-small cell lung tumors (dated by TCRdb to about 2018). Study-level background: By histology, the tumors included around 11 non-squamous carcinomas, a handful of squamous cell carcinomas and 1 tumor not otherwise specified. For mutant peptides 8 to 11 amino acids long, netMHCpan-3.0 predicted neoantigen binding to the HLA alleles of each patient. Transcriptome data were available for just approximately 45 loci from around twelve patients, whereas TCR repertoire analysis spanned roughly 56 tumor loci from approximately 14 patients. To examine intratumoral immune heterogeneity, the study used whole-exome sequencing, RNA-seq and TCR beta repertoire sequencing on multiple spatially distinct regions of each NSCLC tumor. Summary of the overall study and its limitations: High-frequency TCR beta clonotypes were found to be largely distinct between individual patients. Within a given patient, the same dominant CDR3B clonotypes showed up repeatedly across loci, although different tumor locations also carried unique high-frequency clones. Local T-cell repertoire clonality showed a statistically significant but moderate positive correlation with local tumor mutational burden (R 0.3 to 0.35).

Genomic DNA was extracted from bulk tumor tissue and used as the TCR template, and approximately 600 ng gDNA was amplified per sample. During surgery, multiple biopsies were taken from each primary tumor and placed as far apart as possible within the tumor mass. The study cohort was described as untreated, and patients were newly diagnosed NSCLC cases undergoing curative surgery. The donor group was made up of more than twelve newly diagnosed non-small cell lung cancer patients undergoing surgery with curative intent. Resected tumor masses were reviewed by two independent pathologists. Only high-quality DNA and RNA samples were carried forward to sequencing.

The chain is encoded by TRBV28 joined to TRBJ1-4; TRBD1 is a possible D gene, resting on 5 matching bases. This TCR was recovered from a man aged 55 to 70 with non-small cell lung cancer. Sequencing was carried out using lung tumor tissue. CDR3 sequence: CASSLGLAGFEKLFF. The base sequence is TGTGCCAGCAGTTTAGGACTGGCAGGGTTTGAAAAACTGTTTTTT.